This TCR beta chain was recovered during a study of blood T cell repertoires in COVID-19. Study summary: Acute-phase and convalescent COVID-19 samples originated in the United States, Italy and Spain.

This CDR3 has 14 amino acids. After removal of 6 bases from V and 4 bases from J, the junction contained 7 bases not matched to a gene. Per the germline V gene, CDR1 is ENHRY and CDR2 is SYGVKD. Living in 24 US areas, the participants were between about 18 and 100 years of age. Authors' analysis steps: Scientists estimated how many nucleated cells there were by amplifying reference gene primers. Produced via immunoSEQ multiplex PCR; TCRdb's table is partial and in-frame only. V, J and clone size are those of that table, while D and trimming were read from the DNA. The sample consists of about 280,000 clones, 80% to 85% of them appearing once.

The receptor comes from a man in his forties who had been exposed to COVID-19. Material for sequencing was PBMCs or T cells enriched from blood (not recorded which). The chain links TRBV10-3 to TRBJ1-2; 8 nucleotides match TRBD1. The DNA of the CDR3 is TGTGCCATCAGGAAGGACAGGGCCGGCTATGGCTACACCTTC. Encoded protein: CAIRKDRAGYGYTF.